These 26 T cell receptor beta chains came from one sample sequenced in a study of blood T cell repertoires in COVID-19 (dated by TCRdb to the early 2020s). The library was prepared using the immunoSEQ multiplex PCR assay. TCRdb's version of the immuneACCESS table is confined to in-frame rearrangements and falls short of the full clone set. An unresolved V gene accounts for under half of the shortfall where checked; the remainder is of unknown origin. This sample holds fewer than 300,000 clones; roughly 84% were observed only once. Of the sample, under 3.5% is held by the ten largest clones. The sample was peripheral blood. The source is a woman aged 18 to 35 with acute or convalescent COVID-19.

This clone showed up just a few times. The chain recombines TRBV30 with TRBJ2-3; 9 bases line up with TRBD2. The CDR3 loop spans 16 amino acids. Germline V CDR1 and CDR2: GTSNPN, SVGIG (reference sequence). V lost 0 bases, J lost 2 bases, and 6 bases stayed unmatched. CDR3 in DNA: TGTGCCTGGAGTGTCAAGGGACTAGCCCTCACAGATACGCAGTATTTT. It encodes CAWSVKGLALTDTQYF. Full variable domain (remainder filled in from reference TRBV30 and TRBJ2-3): SQTIHQWPATLVQPVGSPLSLECTVEGTSNPNLYWYRQAAGRGLQLLFYSVGIGQISSEVPQNLSASRPQDRQFILSSKKLLLSDSGFYLCAWSVKGLALTDTQYFGPGTRLTVL.

This chain joins TRBV19 and TRBJ2-5; TRBD1 aligns across 7 bases. Germline values: CDR1 LNHDA, CDR2 SQIVND (reference sequence). This CDR3 region has 17 residues. V trimming: 5 bases; J trimming: 4 bases; junction bases outside the gene matches: 16. The chain's CDR3 is CASSLKNKGAGRETQYF. Written as DNA, the CDR3 is TGTGCCAGTAGTCTAAAAAACAAGGGGGCCGGGCGAGAGACCCAGTACTTC.

This clone occurred many times. J is TRBJ1-1 and V is TRBV29-1; TRBD1 agrees at 7 bases. Germline V gene lookup returns CDR1 SQVTM and CDR2 ANQGSEA. The CDR3 sequence is 13 residues long. The V and J ends lost 4 bases and 5 bases, in that order; junction bases with no gene match: 7. Here the CDR3 reads CSVGTGSGTEAFF. The CDR3 nucleotides are TGCAGCGTTGGGACAGGTTCAGGGACTGAAGCTTTCTTT.

This clone was recorded a few times. The chain is built from TRBV7-3 and TRBJ2-2; no definite D call. CDR3 length equals 15 residues. V was pared by 4 bases and J by 0 bases, with 9 bases between. CDR1 SGHTA and CDR2 FQGTGA come from the germline V gene. CDR3 nucleotide sequence: TGTGCCAGCAGCTCCGCAGTTACGAACACCGGGGAGCTGTTTTTT. Translating it yields CASSSAVTNTGELFF. The complete variable domain, with remaining parts taken from reference TRBV7-3 and TRBJ2-2, reads GAGVSQTPSNKVTEKGKYVELRCDPISGHTALYWYRQSLGQGPEFLIYFQGTGAADDSGLPNDRFFAVRPEGSVSTLKIQRTERGDSAVYLCASSSAVTNTGELFFGEGSRLTVL.

V and J are TRBV4-3 and TRBJ2-2; 8 nucleotides agree with TRBD1. CDR1 is LGHNA and CDR2 is YSLEER in the germline V gene. V shed 2 bases and J 3 bases; nucleotides not matched to a gene: 11. The CDR3 consists of 18 residues. The chain's CDR3 is CASSQMSRTGRYTGELFF. CDR3 sequence (DNA): TGCGCCAGCAGCCAAATGTCCAGGACAGGGCGATACACCGGGGAGCTGTTTTTT.

V and J are TRBV12-5 and TRBJ2-7, with a possible D match to TRBD2 (6 bases). The CDR3 is 14 amino acids. Trimming pared 10 bases from V and 5 bases from J, leaving 21 bases between. In germline, CDR1 is LGHNT, CDR2 FRNRAP. In nucleotides, the CDR3 is TGTGCTACCCCCCCGGACTATCTATACGACGAGCAGTACTTC. This encodes CATPPDYLYDEQYF.

The V and J genes are TRBV7-9 and TRBJ2-7, with 8 bases fitting TRBD1. V dropped 1 base and J dropped 0; count of bases not matched to a gene: 5. The CDR3 is 16 amino acids. Germline assignment: CDR1 SEHNR and CDR2 FQNEAQ (reference sequence). In DNA form, the CDR3 reads TGTGCCAGCAGCTTAGTAGGCCAGGGGGCCTCCTACGAGCAGTACTTC. Its translation is CASSLVGQGASYEQYF.

Only one count was recorded for this clone. The chain links TRBV2 to TRBJ2-3; D remains ambiguous. The CDR3 has 16 amino acids. V was trimmed by 2 bases and J by 2 bases, leaving 14 bases between them. Germline V lookup: CDR1 SNHLY, CDR2 FYNNEI. In DNA, the CDR3 is TGTGCCAGCAGTGAAAACGGTGGAGCAGCCACAGATACGCAGTATTTT. The encoded protein is CASSENGGAATDTQYF.

This chain links TRBV4-1 with TRBJ2-7, with 10 bases identical to TRBD1. Trimming took 0 bases from V and 2 from J; bases not matched to a gene: 1. CDR1 and CDR2 (germline): MGHRA, YSYEKL. This CDR3 is built from 15 residues. The CDR3 here is CASSQEGTGAYEQYF. CDR3 DNA sequence: TGCGCCAGCAGCCAAGAAGGGACAGGGGCCTACGAGCAGTACTTC.

The chain joins TRBV5-4 to TRBJ2-1, with TRBD1 matching 7 bases. CDR1 and CDR2 (germline): SGHNT, YYREEE (reference sequence). This CDR3 region has 14 residues. Trimming took 4 bases from V and 5 from J; bases not matched to a gene: 6. The CDR3 DNA is TGTGCCAGCAGCCGGGACAGTGGGGACAATGAGCAGTTCTTC. This encodes CASSRDSGDNEQFF.

This chain uses TRBV15 with TRBJ2-3; D is undetermined. Trimming removed 0 bases from V and 4 bases from J, with 5 bases in between. CDR1 and CDR2 (germline): LNHNV, YYDKDF (reference sequence). The CDR3 has 13 residues. In nucleotides, the CDR3 is TGTGCCACCAGCAGAGATGCGGCAGATACGCAGTATTTT. Residues: CATSRDAADTQYF.

The V gene is TRBV20-1, the J gene TRBJ2-4, with D possibly matching TRBD2 (5 bases). Germline V lookup: CDR1 DFQATT, CDR2 SNEGSKA (reference sequence). The CDR3 contains 16 residues. V was pared by 3 bases and J by 2 bases, with 17 bases between. The CDR3 loop reads CSASAGRGRTKNIQYF. The CDR3 coding sequence is TGCAGTGCTAGTGCGGGTCGCGGGCGGACCAAAAACATTCAGTACTTC.

This clone was counted once. This chain joins TRBV6-5 and TRBJ2-7; perhaps TRBD2 as D (5 bases). The CDR3 runs to 12 residues. CDR1 and CDR2 (germline): MNHEY, SVGAGI. Trimming left V 7 bases short and J 7 bases short, with 14 bases between. Here the CDR3 reads CASTPLGGEQYF. CDR3 coding DNA: TGTGCCAGCACCCCGTTGGGCGGGGAGCAGTACTTC.

The chain employs TRBV5-1 and TRBJ1-4; possible D gene TRBD1, 5 bases. Germline assignment: CDR1 SGHRS and CDR2 YFSETQ. Trimming stripped 3 bases from V and 7 bases from J, with 16 bases between. This CDR3 contains 15 residues. The CDR3 DNA is TGCGCCAGCAGCTCAGACGGGGGAGAAACTGAAAAACTGTTTTTT. Protein product: CASSSDGGETEKLFF. Full variable domain (missing parts from reference TRBV5-1 and TRBJ1-4): KAGVTQTPRYLIKTRGQQVTLSCSPISGHRSVSWYQQTPGQGLQFLFEYFSETQRNKGNFPGRFSGRQFSNSRSEMNVSTLELGDSALYLCASSSDGGETEKLFFGSGTQLSVL.

This clone was counted only a few times. The chain carries TRBV12-3 or TRBV12-4 and TRBJ1-1; perhaps TRBD1 as D (5 bases). Trimming stripped 6 bases from V and 7 bases from J, with 15 bases between. CDR3 length: 13 residues. CDR3 amino acids: CASSLDAGFEAFF. The CDR3 nucleotides read TGTGCCAGCAGCCTTGATGCAGGGTTTGAAGCTTTCTTT.

The genes are TRBV5-8 and TRBJ2-2; D is possibly TRBD2 (6 bases). V was pared by 5 bases and J by 6 bases, with 14 bases between. The CDR3 loop spans 14 amino acids. From germline, CDR1 is SGHTS and CDR2 YDEGEE. The CDR3 nucleotides read TGTGCCAGCAGGGGCCGACTAGTTCCCGGGGAGCTGTTTTTT. Residues: CASRGRLVPGELFF. Combining the CDR3 with reference TRBV5-8 and TRBJ2-2 gives the whole variable domain EAGVTQSPTHLIKTRGQQATLRCSPISGHTSVYWYQQALGLGLQFLLWYDEGEERNRGNFPPRFSGRQFPNYSSELNVNALELEDSALYLCASRGRLVPGELFFGEGSRLTVL.

The rearrangement uses TRBV6-5 and TRBJ1-5, with 7 positions matching TRBD1. The CDR3 has 15 amino acids. V lost 6 bases, J lost 1 base, and 6 bases stayed unmatched. Germline V CDR1 and CDR2: MNHEY, SVGAGI. CDR3 sequence: CASRVSGGSNQPQHF. The CDR3 DNA reads as TGTGCCAGCAGGGTGTCAGGGGGGAGCAATCAGCCCCAGCATTTT.

The rearrangement joins TRBV28 to TRBJ1-6; D is possibly TRBD1 (5 bases). Trimming took 3 bases from V and 6 from J, leaving 9 bases between them. This CDR3 contains 14 residues. Germline values: CDR1 MDHEN, CDR2 SYDVKM. The CDR3 sequence: CASSFLGVNSPLHF. CDR3 DNA: TGTGCCAGCAGTTTTTTAGGGGTTAATTCACCCCTCCACTTT.

The CDR3 sequence is CASSYPGFLDRGRRYEQYF. The DNA of the CDR3 is TGTGCCAGCAGTTACCCGGGCTTCTTGGACAGGGGGCGGAGGTACGAGCAGTACTTC. The J gene is TRBJ2-7, the V gene TRBV6-2 or TRBV6-3, with 11 bases aligning to TRBD1. Germline V gene sequence: CDR1 MNHEY, CDR2 SVGEGT. J was trimmed by 4 bases and V by 2 bases; bases with no gene match: 16. CDR3 length: 19 amino acids.

The chain has TRBV20-1 and TRBJ2-3; 8 nucleotides line up with TRBD2. Germline V gene sequence: CDR1 DFQATT, CDR2 SNEGSKA (reference sequence). The CDR3 loop spans 15 amino acids. V was pared by 3 bases and J by 2 bases, with 7 bases of the junction left unmatched. The CDR3 protein is CSASPLAGYTDTQYF. CDR3 bases: TGCAGTGCTAGTCCGTTAGCGGGATACACAGATACGCAGTATTTT.

CDR3 coding DNA: TGTGCCAGTAGTAGGGGACAGGGTACGGTCTCCTACAATGAGCAGTTCTTC. Translating gives CASSRGQGTVSYNEQFF. This chain connects TRBV19 to TRBJ2-1, with 9 bases matching TRBD1. J gave up 0 bases and V 4 bases, and 7 bases lay outside the gene matches. The CDR3 has 17 amino acids. Germline V gene sequence: CDR1 LNHDA, CDR2 SQIVND (reference sequence).

J is TRBJ2-7 and V is TRBV24-1, with D perhaps matching TRBD1 (5 bases). The germline V gene encodes CDR1 KGHDR and CDR2 SFDVKD. Trimming pared 6 bases from V and 3 bases from J, leaving 11 bases between. This CDR3 contains 13 residues. The CDR3 region has the DNA TGTGCCACCAGTCGCCAGGGTGGCTACGAGCAGTACTTC. It codes for CATSRQGGYEQYF.

The chain links TRBV7-6 to TRBJ2-3, with 11 positions matching TRBD2. The V segment lost 5 bases and the J segment 2 bases; nucleotides outside the gene matches: 9. The V gene's germline CDR1 is SGHVS and CDR2 FNYEAQ. The CDR3 is 17 amino acids. This CDR3 is CASSPKRLAGSTDTQYF. CDR3 nucleotide sequence: TGTGCCAGCAGCCCTAAGCGACTAGCGGGATCCACAGATACGCAGTATTTT.

This clone appeared a single time. The V and J genes are TRBV4-3 and TRBJ2-7; 7 bases are shared with TRBD2. V lost 3 bases and J lost 6; bases outside the gene matches: 5. Germline CDR1 and CDR2: LGHNA and YSLEER. CDR3 length: 13 amino acids. Here the CDR3 DNA reads TGCGCCAGCAGCCATGGGGGGGGAGGCGAGCAGTACTTC. Residues: CASSHGGGGEQYF.

The chain joins TRBV2 to TRBJ2-2; TRBD2 matches 14 bases. Germline V gives CDR1 SNHLY, CDR2 FYNNEI. V shed 6 bases and J 5 bases; nucleotides not matched to a gene: 2. CDR3 length: 15 amino acids. The CDR3 loop is CASRGTSGSTGELFF. CDR3 DNA sequence: TGTGCCAGCAGGGGGACTAGCGGGAGTACCGGGGAGCTGTTTTTT.

This clone has only a few counts. The chain recombines TRBV7-8 with TRBJ1-4, with a possible D match to TRBD1 (5 bases). V was clipped by 2 bases and J by 1 base, with 17 bases between them. CDR3 length: 18 residues. Germline V gene sequence: CDR1 SGHVS, CDR2 FQNEAQ. CDR3 amino acids: CASSLQGGWSGTNEKLFF. The CDR3 bases are TGTGCCAGCAGCTTACAGGGAGGTTGGAGTGGAACTAATGAAAAACTGTTTTTT.